Each of the 27 T cell receptor beta chains below was sequenced from the same sample in a study of human T cells and chemical hapten exposure. TCRdb re-called the RACE reads with MiXCR, one entry per CDR3 protein. This sample has around 42,000 distinct CDR3 sequences; less than 3.5% occur once, and the top ten carry about 6.2%. Time point reported: patch test 2, 6 weeks after DPC sensitization. This sample's treatment: therapeutic diphenylcyclopropenone sensitization with weekly scalp DPC. The sample in question was whole blood, obtained in connection with sensitization to the hapten diphenylcyclopropenone (DPC). Every receptor here comes from a man aged 40-55 years with alopecia areata. Some clones in this sample may be carry-over from other donors' samples.

This clonotype was picked up many times. The chain carries TRBV3-1 and TRBJ2-6; D not certain. The CDR3 contains 15 residues. Between the trimmed V and J ends, which lost 4 bases and 0 bases, there was a span of 7 bases. Germline CDR1 and CDR2: LGHDT and YNNKEL (reference sequence). In DNA form, the CDR3 reads TGTGCCAGCAGCCGGGGATTCTCTGGGGCCAACGTCCTGACTTTC. Residues: CASSRGFSGANVLTF.

In this sample, this clonotype turned up many times. The chain employs TRBV28 and TRBJ2-1; the D call may be TRBD1 or TRBD2 (5 bases each). This CDR3 spans 13 amino acids. Trimming pared 7 bases from V and 4 bases from J, leaving 11 bases between. CDR1 and CDR2 from the germline V gene are MDHEN and SYDVKM. The CDR3 spells CASNGAQYNEQFF. CDR3 nucleotide sequence: TGTGCCAGCAACGGGGCACAATACAATGAGCAGTTCTTC.

In this sample, this clonotype turned up many times. The V and J genes are TRBV6-2 or TRBV6-3 and TRBJ2-4; 11 nucleotides agree with TRBD2. The CDR3 consists of 16 residues. Germline CDR1 is MNHEY and CDR2 is SVGEGT. J gave up 0 bases and V 4 bases, and 2 bases lay outside the gene matches. In DNA, the CDR3 is TGTGCCAGCAGTTCGACTAGCGGGGTAGCCAAAAACATTCAGTACTTC. This translates into CASSSTSGVAKNIQYF.

In this sample, this clonotype turned up many times. J is TRBJ1-1 and V is TRBV29-1, with D uncertain. This CDR3 is built from 12 residues. Trimming took off 4 bases at V and 0 bases at J, with 6 bases between the two ends. Germline V gene data show CDR1 as SQVTM and CDR2 as ANQGSEA. The CDR3 DNA follows: TGCAGCGTTGGCAGAGTGAACACTGAAGCTTTCTTT. As protein: CSVGRVNTEAFF.

This clonotype was counted ten times or more. This chain uses TRBV2 with TRBJ2-1, with a tentative D call TRBD2 (5 bases). Germline CDR1 is SNHLY and CDR2 is FYNNEI. V was pared by 5 bases and J by 6 bases, with 14 bases between. The CDR3 is made up of 14 amino acids. The CDR3 reads CASSRSTTINEQFF. CDR3 coding DNA: TGTGCCAGCAGTCGGTCGACTACAATCAATGAGCAGTTCTTC.

V and J are TRBV5-6 and TRBJ2-6, with 10 bases matching TRBD2. The CDR3 length is 21 residues. V lost 3 bases, J lost 5 bases, and 20 bases stayed unmatched. Germline V gene sequence: CDR1 SGHDT, CDR2 YYEEEE. The DNA for the CDR3 is TGTGCCAGCAGCTGGAGGGAAGCGGGAGGGCCGACCTTGACTCGGGCCAACGTCCTGACTTTC. Residues: CASSWREAGGPTLTRANVLTF.

This clonotype was counted at least ten times. The chain recombines TRBV5-4 with TRBJ2-7; a possible D gene is TRBD2 (6 bases). CDR1 and CDR2 from the germline V gene are SGHNT and YYREEE (reference sequence). This CDR3 contains 14 residues. Trimming removed 0 bases at V and 2 bases at J, with 9 bases between. The CDR3 DNA reads as TGTGCCAGCAGCTTGGACCCGGGGGCCTACGAGCAGTACTTC. It is translated as CASSLDPGAYEQYF.

This clonotype was counted ten times or more. Written as DNA, the CDR3 is TGTGCCAGCAGTTTTGCCGGCGTGGGGTACAATGAGCAGTTCTTC. It specifies CASSFAGVGYNEQFF. The chain carries TRBV12-3 or TRBV12-4 and TRBJ2-1; D is uncertain. This CDR3 region has 15 residues. V dropped 3 bases and J dropped 4 bases, with 13 bases sitting between them.

Many counts were recorded for this clonotype. This chain joins TRBV18 and TRBJ1-5, with a possible D match to TRBD1 (6 bases). Trimming cost V 2 bases and J 6 bases, with 14 bases left between them. There are 15 residues in the CDR3. Germline CDR1 is KGHSH and CDR2 is LQKENI. CDR3 sequence (DNA): TGTGCCAGCTCACCATCCGCACAGGGAGGTCAGCCCCAGCATTTT. Protein product: CASSPSAQGGQPQHF.

Many counts were recorded for this clonotype. The chain joins TRBV27 to TRBJ2-6, with D unresolved. Germline V gene lookup returns CDR1 MNHEY and CDR2 SMNVEV (reference sequence). The V and J ends lost 0 bases and 2 bases respectively, with 5 bases between them. The CDR3 covers 15 residues. CDR3 nucleotides: TGTGCCAGCAGTTTATCGACCGCTGGGGCCAACGTCCTGACTTTC. This gives the protein CASSLSTAGANVLTF.

This clonotype has at least ten counts. The chain has TRBV6-2 or TRBV6-3 and TRBJ2-7, with a possible D match to TRBD1 (5 bases). There are 16 residues in the CDR3. From germline, CDR1 is MNHEY and CDR2 SVGEGT. V lost 0 bases to trimming and J lost 2 bases, with 14 bases between them. This chain's CDR3 is CASSYSIRTLTYEQYF. CDR3 DNA: TGTGCCAGCAGTTACTCGATTAGGACACTGACCTACGAGCAGTACTTC.

The V call is TRBV7-2, the J call TRBJ1-4; 8 bases map to TRBD1. Germline V lookup: CDR1 SGHTA, CDR2 FQGNSA. V trimming: 1 base; J trimming: 8 bases; junction bases outside the gene matches: 9. This CDR3 is 16 amino acids long. The CDR3 DNA follows: TGTGCCAGCAGCTTAGACGGACAGGGACGAGGGGAAAAACTGTTTTTT. It specifies CASSLDGQGRGEKLFF. The variable domain in full, with the rest retrieved from reference TRBV7-2 and TRBJ1-4, is GAGVSQSPSNKVTEKGKDVELRCDPISGHTALYWYRQSLGQGLEFLIYFQGNSAPDKSGLPSDRFSAERTGGSVSTLTIQRTQQEDSAVYLCASSLDGQGRGEKLFFGSGTQLSVL.

This clonotype was counted ten times or more. J is TRBJ2-2 and V is TRBV20-1; 8 bases are a match to TRBD2. The CDR3 length is 16 residues. J gave up 3 bases and V 0 bases, and 6 bases lay outside the gene matches. The germline V gene has CDR1 DFQATT and CDR2 SNEGSKA (reference sequence). Here the CDR3 DNA reads TGCAGTGCTAGAGATGTCGGGAGGGCCGACACCGGGGAGCTGTTTTTT. This encodes CSARDVGRADTGELFF.

As concerns this clonotype: This may come from a read error, since a much larger clone is one base off. The chain couples TRBV12-3 or TRBV12-4 to TRBJ1-1; 7 bases are shared with TRBD1. This CDR3 is 15 amino acids long. The CDR3 is CARSSYRGSNTEAFF. The DNA for the CDR3 is TGTGCCAGGAGTTCCTACAGGGGTTCGAACACTGAAGCTTTCTTT.

This clonotype was picked up many times. The chain carries TRBV12-3 or TRBV12-4 and TRBJ2-2; D gene unclear. V was shortened by 1 base and J by 5 bases, with 14 bases between the two germline ends. This CDR3 comprises 16 residues. The CDR3 reads CASSLEPGLGTGELFF. In nucleotides, the CDR3 is TGTGCCAGCAGTTTAGAGCCCGGGTTGGGAACCGGGGAGCTGTTTTTT.

For the CDR3, the DNA is TGCAGTGCTAGAACCGGGCTCGAATCACCCCTCCACTTT. Translation: CSARTGLESPLHF. V gene TRBV20-1 combines with J gene TRBJ1-6, with unresolved D. This CDR3 comprises 13 residues. With 2 bases removed from V and 10 bases from J, the gap between germline ends came to 12 bases. From germline, CDR1 is DFQATT and CDR2 SNEGSKA (reference sequence).

Only a few counts were recorded for this clonotype. V gene TRBV29-1 combines with J gene TRBJ1-1; maybe TRBD1 (6 bases). This CDR3 is 12 amino acids long. The V end was cut by 7 bases, the J end by 2 bases, with 11 bases between. The germline V gene has CDR1 SQVTM and CDR2 ANQGSEA. The CDR3 bases are TGCAGCGCTAGGACAGCAAACACTGAAGCTTTCTTT. It encodes CSARTANTEAFF.

This clonotype is medium-sized by share. The V gene is TRBV28, the J gene TRBJ2-3; 9 bases map to TRBD1. CDR1 is MDHEN, CDR2 SYDVKM, per germline. J gave up 2 bases and V 6 bases, and 6 bases lay outside the gene matches. The CDR3 runs to 15 residues. The CDR3 loop is CASSLQGAPTDTQYF. For the CDR3, the DNA is TGTGCCAGCAGCTTACAGGGGGCCCCCACAGATACGCAGTATTTT.

This clonotype was seen many times. The rearrangement links TRBV6-1 to TRBJ2-7; D perhaps matches TRBD2 (5 bases). This CDR3 region has 13 residues. Trimming took 0 bases from V and 6 from J, leaving 9 bases between them. Germline values: CDR1 MNHNS, CDR2 SASEGT. CDR3 in amino acids: CASSEAPEGEQYF. In DNA form, the CDR3 reads TGTGCCAGCAGTGAAGCCCCCGAGGGCGAGCAGTACTTC.

There are many counts of this clonotype. J is TRBJ2-1 and V is TRBV7-8; 8 bases line up with TRBD1. The CDR3 loop spans 15 amino acids. V trimming: 4 bases; J trimming: 2 bases; junction bases outside the gene matches: 4. Germline CDR1 is SGHVS and CDR2 is FQNEAQ. CDR3 residues: CASSSGQGAYNEQFF. As DNA, the CDR3 is TGTGCCAGCAGCTCCGGACAGGGTGCCTACAATGAGCAGTTCTTC.

The rearrangement joins TRBV10-3 to TRBJ1-1; D remains unclear. CDR3 length: 10 residues. Germline lookup yields CDR1 ENHRY and CDR2 SYGVKD. V lost 7 bases to trimming and J lost 7 bases, with 7 bases between them. The CDR3 loop is CAINLCEAFF. Here the CDR3 DNA reads TGTGCCATCAATCTTTGTGAAGCTTTCTTT.

The chain uses TRBV7-3 and TRBJ1-1; no definite D call. V was trimmed by 0 bases and J by 1 base, leaving 9 bases between them. Germline CDR1 is SGHTA and CDR2 is FQGTGA. This CDR3 has 15 amino acids. CDR3 region: CASSLTSQKNTEAFF. For the CDR3, the DNA is TGTGCCAGCAGCTTAACGAGCCAGAAGAACACTGAAGCTTTCTTT.

This clonotype was detected many times. V is TRBV27 and J is TRBJ1-4, with D tentatively TRBD1 (5 bases). The CDR3 runs 13 residues. The V and J ends lost 4 bases and 7 bases respectively, with 10 bases between them. Germline values: CDR1 MNHEY, CDR2 SMNVEV (reference sequence). The DNA for the CDR3 is TGTGCCAGCAGTTCAGGGTACGGTGAAAAACTGTTTTTT. Translated: CASSSGYGEKLFF.

This clonotype was picked up many times. The chain combines TRBV12-5 with TRBJ1-1; D remains unclear. This CDR3 spans 14 amino acids. Trimming removed 6 bases at V and 2 bases at J, with 13 bases between. Germline V lookup: CDR1 LGHNT, CDR2 FRNRAP. This chain's CDR3 is CASGYGRSNTEAFF. The CDR3 DNA sequence: TGTGCTAGTGGATACGGACGGTCCAACACTGAAGCTTTCTTT. Full variable domain (rest looked up from reference TRBV12-5 and TRBJ1-1): DARVTQTPRHKVTEMGQEVTMRCQPILGHNTVFWYRQTMMQGLELLAYFRNRAPLDDSGMPKDRFSAEMPDATLATLKIQPSEPRDSAVYFCASGYGRSNTEAFFGQGTRLTVV.

This clonotype was seen repeatedly, ten times or more. V gene TRBV6-1 combines with J gene TRBJ2-1, with TRBD2 matching 7 bases. Trimming cost V 1 base and J 5 bases; bases outside gene matches: 5. Germline CDR1 MNHNS, CDR2 SASEGT. The CDR3 length is 15 residues. CDR3 amino acids: CASSEGSSGHNEQFF. The CDR3 DNA reads TGTGCCAGCAGTGAAGGATCTAGCGGACACAATGAGCAGTTCTTC.

This clonotype was observed at least ten times. The chain combines TRBV6-5 with TRBJ1-1; D possibly corresponds to TRBD1 (6 bases). V was shortened by 2 bases and J by 2 bases, with 12 bases between the two germline ends. Germline V gene lookup returns CDR1 MNHEY and CDR2 SVGAGI. The CDR3 runs 15 residues. CDR3 nucleotides: TGTGCCAGCAGTTACGTAGGACAGACTAACACTGAAGCTTTCTTT. As protein: CASSYVGQTNTEAFF.

This clonotype was counted many times. This chain connects TRBV7-9 to TRBJ1-1; no clear D gene. Between the trimmed V and J ends, which lost 2 bases and 5 bases, there was a span of 6 bases. The CDR3 is 12 amino acids. CDR1 SEHNR and CDR2 FQNEAQ come from the germline V gene (reference sequence). The CDR3 DNA reads as TGTGCCAGCAGCTTACAGGAGACTGAAGCTTTCTTT. Amino acid sequence: CASSLQETEAFF.